Below, 27 T cell receptor beta chains from the same sample are listed, as sequenced in a study of blood T cells in healthy people across ages. A second PCR, run for about 6 to 12 cycles, used a sample-barcoded 5' primer plus a J-beta primer mix. TCRdb re-called the 5' RACE reads through MiXCR, storing one row per CDR3 protein. In the table there are roughly 730,000 distinct CDR3 sequences, roughly three fifths of which are singletons. Source material: blood. These receptor sequences come from a man aged 35-49 years in good health.

The chain carries TRBV7-2 and TRBJ2-4; the match to TRBD2 covers 11 bases. The end of the DNA aligns better with TRBJ2-7, so the J call may be wrong. CDR3 length equals 15 residues. CDR1 is SGHTA, CDR2 FQGNSA, per germline. The CDR3 DNA follows: TGTGCCAGCAGGACCAAACTAGCGGGAGTTGGCGAGCAGTACTTC. The encoded protein is CASRTKLAGVGEQYF.

This chain connects TRBV7-3 to TRBJ2-6; no firm D call. The CDR3 spans 15 residues. CDR1 SGHTA and CDR2 FQGTGA come from the germline V gene. V was cut by 5 bases and J by 2 bases, with 10 bases left in between. The CDR3 is CASSPAGPGANVLTF. In nucleotides, the CDR3 is TGTGCCAGCAGCCCCGCCGGACCTGGGGCCAACGTCCTGACTTTC.

The rearrangement links TRBV20-1 to TRBJ2-4; 7 bases line up with TRBD1. The J call may be wrong; the DNA end is better matched by TRBJ2-7. Germline assignment: CDR1 DFQATT and CDR2 SNEGSKA (reference sequence). The CDR3 consists of 12 residues. CDR3 DNA sequence: TGCAGTGCTGAACAGGGGCTGTACGAGCAGTACTTC. Protein product: CSAEQGLYEQYF.

This clonotype has just a few counts. This rearrangement joins TRBV13 to TRBJ2-6; D is undetermined. V lost 8 bases and J lost 0, with 8 bases in between. Germline V lookup: CDR1 PRHDT, CDR2 FYEKMQ (reference sequence). The CDR3 extends over 14 amino acids. The CDR3 sequence: CASDGYSGANVLTF. Here the CDR3 DNA reads TGTGCCAGCGACGGATACTCTGGGGCCAACGTCCTGACTTTC.

This clonotype was observed a few times. Written as DNA, the CDR3 is TGTGCCAGCAGTGGGTGGACAACCCGATCGGGGTCACCCCTCCACTTT. As protein: CASSGWTTRSGSPLHF. The chain joins TRBV6-1 to TRBJ1-6, with a tentative D call TRBD1 (5 bases). Germline lookup yields CDR1 MNHNS and CDR2 SASEGT. The CDR3 covers 16 residues. V lost 4 bases to trimming and J lost 10 bases, with 20 bases between them.

V usage is TRBV29-1 and J usage is TRBJ2-7, with D possibly called TRBD1 or TRBD2 (5 bases each). With 6 bases removed from V and 6 bases from J, the gap between germline ends came to 21 bases. Germline values: CDR1 SQVTM, CDR2 ANQGSEA. The CDR3 length is 14 residues. CDR3 DNA sequence: TGCAGCGTGTCAGGGTGGGGAGAGCGTCGCGAGCAGTACTTC. This encodes CSVSGWGERREQYF.

The chain couples TRBV29-1 to TRBJ2-1; 7 bases match TRBD2. This CDR3 spans 14 amino acids. V gave up 7 bases and J gave up 6 bases; unmatched junction bases: 12. Germline CDR1 SQVTM, CDR2 ANQGSEA. Here the CDR3 reads CSARSRGRLNEQFF. The CDR3 DNA sequence: TGCAGCGCCCGGAGTCGCGGGAGACTCAATGAGCAGTTCTTC.

This clonotype was picked up one time. The V gene is TRBV7-6, the J gene TRBJ2-1; D is undetermined. Germline loops: CDR1 SGHVS, CDR2 FNYEAQ. Trimming removed 1 base from V and 0 bases from J, with 10 bases in between. The CDR3 extends over 16 amino acids. The CDR3: CASSLGASSSYNEQFF. In DNA, the CDR3 is TGTGCCAGCAGCTTAGGGGCTTCCAGCTCCTACAATGAGCAGTTCTTC.

The V gene is TRBV30, the J gene TRBJ1-2; 7 bases are a match to TRBD1. Germline V gene data show CDR1 as GTSNPN and CDR2 as SVGIG (reference sequence). This CDR3 spans 14 amino acids. Unmatched junction bases numbered 7, after V lost 0 bases and J lost 6 bases. CDR3 region: CAWSVRQGGNGYTF. The CDR3 DNA reads TGTGCCTGGAGTGTACGGCAGGGGGGTAATGGCTACACCTTC.

This clonotype was seen only a few times. For the CDR3, the DNA is TGTGCCAGCAGCTTAATAAACGGGGAAGGGCAGCCCCAGCATTTT. Protein sequence: CASSLINGEGQPQHF. The chain links TRBV7-2 to TRBJ1-5; D not resolved. Trimming pared 2 bases from V and 7 bases from J, leaving 15 bases between. The length of the CDR3 is 15 residues. Germline CDR1 SGHTA, CDR2 FQGNSA.

The CDR3 here is CASSQERDTQYF. In nucleotides, the CDR3 is TGCGCCAGCAGCCAGGAGAGGGATACGCAGTATTTT. The chain employs TRBV4-3 and TRBJ2-3; D call uncertain. Trimming took off 3 bases at V and 6 bases at J, with 7 bases between the two ends. CDR1 is LGHNA and CDR2 is YSLEER in the germline V gene. This CDR3 region has 12 residues.

This chain links TRBV20-1 with TRBJ2-4; no clear D. Gene TRBJ2-7 matches the end of the DNA better, so the J call may be wrong. Looked up from germline, CDR1 is DFQATT and CDR2 is SNEGSKA (reference sequence). CDR3 length: 14 amino acids. CDR3 sequence (DNA): TGCAGTGCTAGGGTCCCCGGCGGTCCCTACGAGCAGTACTTC. This sequence encodes CSARVPGGPYEQYF.

V is TRBV27 and J is TRBJ1-1; D is perhaps TRBD1 (5 bases). Per germline, CDR1 MNHEY and CDR2 SMNVEV (reference sequence). The V end lost 6 bases, the J end lost 5 bases, and 16 bases lay between the germline ends. This CDR3 is built from 14 residues. The CDR3 protein is CASSPGGVNTEAFF. CDR3 bases: TGTGCCAGCAGCCCCGGAGGGGTTAATACTGAAGCTTTCTTT.

The V gene is TRBV4-3, the J gene TRBJ2-4; tentatively, D is TRBD2 (5 bases). TRBJ2-7 matches the DNA end more closely, so the J call is doubtful. The CDR3 is 18 residues long. Germline V gene lookup returns CDR1 LGHNA and CDR2 YSLEER. The CDR3 nucleotides read TGCGCCAGCAGCCAAGATCTTGCCCTGGGGTCGGGAAAATACGAGCAGTACTTC. This codes for CASSQDLALGSGKYEQYF.

CDR3: CATSRGTNDFEQFF. CDR3 bases: TGTGCCACCAGCAGAGGGACTAACGACTTTGAGCAGTTCTTC. The chain joins TRBV15 to TRBJ2-1, with D possibly being TRBD2 (6 bases). Deletions cut 1 base from V and 9 bases from J, with 13 bases between. The CDR3 runs 14 residues. Germline loops: CDR1 LNHNV, CDR2 YYDKDF (reference sequence).

This clonotype has more than one count but fewer than ten. The chain couples TRBV7-3 to TRBJ1-5, with D possibly being TRBD1 (5 bases). The V and J ends lost 2 bases and 2 bases respectively, with 13 bases between them. Germline V lookup: CDR1 SGHTA, CDR2 FQGTGA. There are 16 residues in the CDR3. CDR3 DNA sequence: TGTGCCAGCAGCTTAGTATCAGGGATCGGCAATCAGCCCCAGCATTTT. Translation gives CASSLVSGIGNQPQHF. Using reference TRBV7-3 and TRBJ1-5 for the parts outside the CDR3, the full variable domain is GAGVSQTPSNKVTEKGKYVELRCDPISGHTALYWYRQSLGQGPEFLIYFQGTGAADDSGLPNDRFFAVRPEGSVSTLKIQRTERGDSAVYLCASSLVSGIGNQPQHFGDGTRLSIL.

This clonotype was observed a few times. The genes are TRBV29-1 and TRBJ2-7; D could derive from TRBD1 or TRBD2 (5 bases each). The J call may be incorrect, as the DNA end agrees better with TRBJ2-5. The germline gives CDR1 SQVTM, CDR2 ANQGSEA. The CDR3 loop spans 15 amino acids. The CDR3 nucleotides are TGCAGCGTTGAGAGGGCAGGGCTGACTGGGGAGACCCAGTACTTC. Protein: CSVERAGLTGETQYF.

This clonotype came up a few times. V and J are TRBV3-1 and TRBJ2-5; 9 bases align to TRBD2. Germline assignment: CDR1 LGHDT and CDR2 YNNKEL (reference sequence). This CDR3 comprises 13 residues. The V and J ends lost 4 bases and 11 bases, in that order; junction bases with no gene match: 8. CDR3 amino acids: CASSRGLAQEQYF. CDR3 sequence (DNA): TGTGCCAGCAGCCGTGGACTAGCGCAAGAGCAGTACTTC.

This clonotype came up a few times. The gene calls are TRBV6-2 or TRBV6-3 and TRBJ2-3; tentatively, D is TRBD2 (6 bases). Deletions cut 8 bases from V and 0 bases from J, with 12 bases between. The germline gives CDR1 MNHEY, CDR2 SVGEGT. This CDR3 contains 14 residues. CDR3 nucleotide sequence: TGTGCCAGCCGTAGCGGCGTAAGCACAGATACGCAGTATTTT. It translates to CASRSGVSTDTQYF.

The genes are TRBV7-9 and TRBJ1-2; 8 nucleotides line up with TRBD1. V shed 5 bases and J 2 bases; nucleotides not matched to a gene: 4. The CDR3 extends over 14 amino acids. Germline V lookup: CDR1 SEHNR, CDR2 FQNEAQ (reference sequence). The CDR3 here is CASSPTGENYGYTF. DNA of the CDR3: TGTGCCAGCAGCCCGACAGGGGAGAACTATGGCTACACCTTC.

In this sample, this clonotype turned up once. This chain uses TRBV20-1 with TRBJ2-3; D ambiguous. Germline-derived CDR1 and CDR2 are DFQATT and SNEGSKA (reference sequence). This CDR3 has 15 residues. V lost 0 bases to trimming and J lost 3 bases, with 13 bases between them. The CDR3 bases are TGCAGTGCTAGAGATTTGGGGATTGTAACAGATACGCAGTATTTT. It codes for CSARDLGIVTDTQYF.

This clonotype was seen a few times. V is TRBV7-3 and J is TRBJ1-1; possibly TRBD1 for D (5 bases). Per the germline V gene, CDR1 is SGHTA and CDR2 is FQGTGA. V gave up 6 bases and J gave up 2 bases, with 10 bases separating them. The length of the CDR3 is 13 residues. Here the CDR3 reads CASREGRNTEAFF. CDR3 DNA sequence: TGTGCCAGCAGGGAGGGGAGAAACACTGAAGCTTTCTTT. The full variable domain, its missing parts supplied by reference TRBV7-3 and TRBJ1-1, is GAGVSQTPSNKVTEKGKYVELRCDPISGHTALYWYRQSLGQGPEFLIYFQGTGAADDSGLPNDRFFAVRPEGSVSTLKIQRTERGDSAVYLCASREGRNTEAFFGQGTRLTVV.

For this clonotype: One junction end does not reproduce the germline sequence, and a read error may be involved. This sequence joins TRBV15 and TRBJ2-5; no clear D gene. CDR3 length: 14 amino acids. Germline values: CDR1 LNHNV, CDR2 YYDKDF (reference sequence). In nucleotides, the CDR3 is TGTGCCACCAACAGAGATGGTAGATGGGAGACCCAGTACTTC. It specifies CATNRDGRWETQYF.

V usage is TRBV29-1 and J usage is TRBJ2-2, with TRBD2 identical over 7 bases. V shed 6 bases and J 1 base; nucleotides not matched to a gene: 2. Germline V lookup: CDR1 SQVTM, CDR2 ANQGSEA. The CDR3 length is 13 residues. The chain's CDR3 is CSVRGRNTGELFF. Here the CDR3 DNA reads TGCAGCGTGCGGGGGAGGAACACCGGGGAGCTGTTTTTT.

This clonotype was counted a few times. This sequence joins TRBV28 and TRBJ2-7; possibly TRBD1 for D (5 bases). Near its end, the DNA agrees better with TRBJ2-4, so the J call may be wrong. Germline V gives CDR1 MDHEN, CDR2 SYDVKM. This CDR3 region has 14 residues. CDR3 DNA: TGTGCCAGCAGTCTAGGGGAAGATAGGGGCATTCAGTACTTC. Protein sequence: CASSLGEDRGIQYF.

The genes are TRBV28 and TRBJ1-5, with 9 bases that match TRBD1. The CDR3 is 16 amino acids. V lost 7 bases to trimming and J lost 4 bases; unmatched junction nucleotides: 11. Per germline, CDR1 MDHEN and CDR2 SYDVKM. CDR3 amino acids: CASNQPGQGLNQPQHF. The CDR3 DNA reads TGTGCCAGCAACCAACCGGGACAGGGACTAAATCAGCCCCAGCATTTT.

This clonotype has just one count. This chain links TRBV4-1 with TRBJ1-2; 8 bases match TRBD1. The germline V gene encodes CDR1 MGHRA and CDR2 YSYEKL. The J segment lost 7 bases and the V segment lost 0 bases, leaving 10 bases of the junction unmatched. This CDR3 has 16 amino acids. This CDR3 reads CASSQEAGQGVVGYTF. CDR3 DNA: TGCGCCAGCAGCCAAGAAGCAGGACAGGGAGTGGTTGGCTACACCTTC.